Presented here are 7 T cell receptor beta chains from one specimen sequenced in a study of Ad26.COV2.S vaccination and SARS-CoV-2 variants (dated by TCRdb to 2020 to 2022). Sample treatment or condition, as interpreted from the label and publication: 15 to 20 received Ad26.COV2.S at low or high dose, single or two shots; several received placebo; per-sample allocation not given. Repertoires of vaccine and placebo recipients were sequenced from samples collected on day 63 after the first injection. Library method: the immunoSEQ multiplex PCR assay. TCRdb provides this immuneACCESS table in a form limited to in-frame rearrangements. Some clones are lacking; in checked studies, under half of them reflect an unresolved V gene, and why the rest are absent is not known. The sample table lists approximately 420,000 clones, 88% of them with a count of one. The top ten clonotypes cover 3% to 3.5% of the sample.

This material consisted of peripheral blood, taken in a trial of Ad26.COV2.S vaccine versus placebo. Receptor source: a person between 18 and 65 years old who received the Ad26.COV2.S COVID-19 vaccine or a placebo.

This rearrangement joins TRBV16 to TRBJ1-2, with D unclear. Germline CDR1 KGHSY, CDR2 FQNENV. V lost 4 bases to trimming and J lost 4 bases, with 10 bases between them. The CDR3 extends over 13 amino acids. The CDR3 DNA reads as TGTGCCAGCAGCCCCTCTACTTCCTATGGCTACACCTTC. Translated: CASSPSTSYGYTF.

The chain couples TRBV24-1 to TRBJ2-2; the D is unclear. Deletions cut 4 bases from V and 4 bases from J, with 9 bases between. Germline V gene sequence: CDR1 KGHDR, CDR2 SFDVKD. This CDR3 contains 14 residues. CDR3 sequence: CATSESGPTGELFF. The CDR3 DNA reads TGTGCCACCAGTGAGAGTGGGCCCACCGGGGAGCTGTTTTTT.

This chain joins TRBV5-1 and TRBJ1-1; a possible D gene is TRBD1 (6 bases). Trimming took off 0 bases at V and 0 bases at J, with 9 bases between the two ends. CDR3 length: 15 residues. Germline lookup yields CDR1 SGHRS and CDR2 YFSETQ. The DNA of the CDR3 is TGCGCCAGCAGCTTGGGATCAGGGGTGAACACTGAAGCTTTCTTT. Its translation is CASSLGSGVNTEAFF.

V usage is TRBV10-2 and J usage is TRBJ1-2; D gene unclear. The V gene lost 7 bases and the J gene lost 6 bases, with 9 bases spanning the gap. The CDR3 is 11 amino acids. In germline, CDR1 is WSHSY, CDR2 SAAADI. The CDR3 region has the DNA TGCGCCAGCACCGGAAGTGATGGCTACACCTTC. As protein: CASTGSDGYTF.

The chain links TRBV1 to TRBJ1-4. TRBV1 counts as a pseudogene. The CDR3 runs to 16 residues. The CDR3 is CTSSGFRGEGGEKLFF. The DNA of the CDR3 is TGCACCAGCAGCGGGTTCAGGGGGGAGGGAGGGGAAAAACTGTTTTTT.

V and J are TRBV19 and TRBJ1-6, with a possible D match to TRBD1 (6 bases). CDR1 is LNHDA, CDR2 SQIVND, per germline (reference sequence). Trimming removed 5 bases at V and 7 bases at J, with 12 bases between. This CDR3 has 14 residues. CDR3 bases: TGTGCCAGTAGTCAGGAGCAGGGGAATTCACCCCTCCACTTT. Its protein is CASSQEQGNSPLHF.

V and J are TRBV11-2 and TRBJ1-4; D gene uncertain. This CDR3 contains 16 residues. From germline, CDR1 is SGHAT and CDR2 FQNNGV. V was pared by 1 base and J by 8 bases, with 17 bases between. CDR3 in amino acids: CASSLAGYSGGEKLFF. The CDR3 nucleotides are TGTGCCAGCAGCTTAGCTGGATACTCAGGAGGAGAAAAACTGTTTTTT. Complete variable domain (other parts from reference TRBV11-2 and TRBJ1-4): EAGVAQSPRYKIIEKRQSVAFWCNPISGHATLYWYQQILGQGPKLLIQFQNNGVVDDSQLPKDRFSAERLKGVDSTLKIQPAKLEDSAVYLCASSLAGYSGGEKLFFGSGTQLSVL.